The entry below describes one T cell receptor (beta chain). Its antigen remains undetermined. No quality values exist for individual bases; no much larger clone is one base distant. The V end loses 4 bases and the J end loses 7 bases, and a stretch of 18 bases separates them. The germline V gene supplies CDR1 SGHRS and CDR2 YFSETQ. From cysteine to phenylalanine, the CDR3 is 14 amino acids long. The only DNA kept is the CDR3, 42 bases in frame from the first base. TCRbeta CDR3 regions were amplified from genomic DNA using the immunoSEQ Assay, a bias-controlled multiplex PCR. The study's own analysis went as follows. Within the assay, amplification of reference gene primers was used to estimate how many nucleated cells each sample contained. To quantify the absolute abundance of each unique TCRbeta CDR3 rearrangement, sequence reads were collapsed and filtered. Productive Simpson clonality was computed per sample as the square root of Simpson's diversity index over productive rearrangements. TCRdb stores this immuneACCESS table with in-frame sequences only. Part of the clones is absent; in the studies checked, under half of the shortfall reflects unresolved V genes, and no reason is known for the rest. V and J calls and clone size are as listed in that table; D and trimming were resolved from the DNA. Recorded for this sample are roughly 380,000 clones; about nine tenths of them occurred a single time. The top ten constitute 0.95% to 1.1% of the sample.

Enrolling through a virtual design, the prospective study's participants ranged in age from roughly 18 to 95 years and lived across 20 to 25 United States geographic areas. Cohort assignment in the prospective study relied on participant-reported clinical history from a screening survey and a study questionnaire. Exposed participants were defined as having been in contact with someone with a PCR-confirmed or clinician-diagnosed COVID-19 case within 2 weeks of study entry. Each participant in the prospective study had whole blood, serum and a nasopharyngeal or oropharyngeal swab collected by mobile phlebotomists. Prospective study participants could optionally give additional blood draws and questionnaires over an approximately two-month period. Before DNA extraction, prospective study blood samples were shipped either frozen or at room temperature. This sample stems from a study of blood T cell repertoires in COVID-19 (dated by TCRdb to 2018 to 2020). In the study overall: The collaborator samples originated in the United States, Italy and Spain and spanned the acute and convalescent phases of COVID-19. Samples came from the ongoing ImmuneRACE study (first 160 participants) plus 1,254 subjects from 6 global collaborators. A de-identified subject ID, COVID-19 status, age in years and sex were almost always included in the sample metadata. The material from the prospective study consisted of cDNA or gDNA derived from T cells, B-cell-depleted T cells, or PBMCs. Where available, HLA class I and class II types were taken from metadata supplied by the sample provider and were not determined by assay-based typing. A freely available public database, intended as a resource for researchers studying the immune response to SARS-CoV-2, is where the repertoires were released. The dataset comprised deeply sampled blood TCRbeta repertoires from subjects exposed to, actively infected with, or recovered from COVID-19.

On the study overall, not on this receptor specifically: The amount of clinical and demographic metadata varied by source and participant and was provided uncurated.

The receptor was derived from a woman aged 25 to 45 who had been exposed to COVID-19. The chain is assembled from TRBV5-1 and TRBJ2-7; 7 matching bases give a weak D call of TRBD2. The source material was PBMCs or T cells enriched from blood (not recorded which). DNA sequence: TGCGCCAGCAGCCGGCTGGGGGGGCTAGAAGAGCAGTACTTC. This yields the protein CASSRLGGLEEQYF.